One sample yielded the 17 T cell receptor beta chains listed below, sequenced in a study of beta chain features in type 1 diabetes. Sequencing targeted expressed TCRB transcripts, as all isolated RNA had been reverse transcribed. The protocol was immunoSEQ multiplex PCR, while the TCRdb copy is restricted to in-frame clones and leaves out a portion. The table lists almost 350,000 clones, about 19% of them singletons. Sequencing was done on a sample of naive CD4+ T cells from blood. These receptors all come from a woman between 18 and 29 years old in good health.

This chain joins TRBV29-1 and TRBJ1-2; D gene uncertain. Germline V gene lookup returns CDR1 SQVTM and CDR2 ANQGSEA. V was clipped by 3 bases and J by 0 bases, with 8 bases between them. This CDR3 spans 13 amino acids. CDR3: CSVEPGTNYGYTF. CDR3 DNA: TGCAGCGTTGAGCCAGGCACTAACTATGGCTACACCTTC.

The chain links TRBV7-2 to TRBJ1-6, with no clear D. Per germline, CDR1 SGHTA and CDR2 FQGNSA. The CDR3 totals 15 residues. Trimming removed 2 bases from V and 5 bases from J, with 10 bases in between. CDR3 in amino acids: CASSLYRQDNSPLHF. The CDR3 nucleotides are TGTGCCAGCAGCTTATATAGGCAGGATAATTCACCCCTCCACTTT.

The chain links TRBV6-5 to TRBJ1-5; D might be TRBD1 (5 bases). CDR3 size: 15 residues. The V end lost 6 bases, the J end lost 5 bases, and 17 bases lay between the germline ends. CDR1 and CDR2 from the germline V gene are MNHEY and SVGAGI. The CDR3 sequence is CASRRSQGVDQPQHF. The CDR3 coding sequence is TGTGCCAGCAGGCGTAGTCAGGGTGTAGATCAGCCCCAGCATTTT.

The chain combines TRBV4-1 with TRBJ2-5; 10 nucleotides align to TRBD2. The CDR3 sequence is 20 residues long. Trimming removed 0 bases from V and 0 bases from J; junction bases left unmatched: 13. Germline CDR1 reads MGHRA; CDR2 reads YSYEKL. CDR3 coding DNA: TGCGCCAGCAGCCAAGATCTCTTTCCGATACTAGCGGGACACCAAGAGACCCAGTACTTC. It yields the protein CASSQDLFPILAGHQETQYF.

This clone was observed a few times. The J gene is TRBJ1-1, the V gene TRBV6-1, with TRBD1 matching 7 bases. J lost 0 bases, V lost 5 bases, and 3 bases had no gene match. The CDR3 has 14 amino acids. Germline CDR1 reads MNHNS; CDR2 reads SASEGT. The CDR3 is CASSPTGMNTEAFF. The DNA for the CDR3 is TGTGCCAGCAGTCCGACAGGGATGAACACTGAAGCTTTCTTT.

Worth noting for this clone: This same CDR3 is encoded by further DNA sequences in the sample. This chain joins TRBV29-1 and TRBJ1-5; D is possibly TRBD1 (5 bases). Trimming shortened V by 5 bases and J by 7 bases, and 12 bases separated the two germline ends. The CDR3 loop spans 12 amino acids. CDR1 is SQVTM and CDR2 is ANQGSEA in the germline V gene. Written as DNA, the CDR3 is TGCAGCGTTAGGCAGGGTAACCAGCCCCAGCATTTT. It codes for CSVRQGNQPQHF.

This chain links TRBV9 with TRBJ2-4; D unclear. Trimming left V 4 bases short and J 1 base short, with 15 bases between. Germline CDR1 SGDLS, CDR2 YYNGEE. This CDR3 comprises 16 residues. The CDR3 reads CASSPRYERAKNIQYF. The CDR3 nucleotides are TGTGCCAGCAGCCCCCGATATGAGAGGGCCAAAAACATTCAGTACTTC.

V gene TRBV30 combines with J gene TRBJ1-2, with a possible D match to TRBD1 (5 bases). The CDR3 has 11 residues. V was shortened by 2 bases and J by 14 bases, with 15 bases between the two germline ends. Germline loops: CDR1 GTSNPN, CDR2 SVGIG (reference sequence). In DNA form, the CDR3 reads TGTGCCTGGAGTCTGGGGAGGGGTGAGACCTTC. It codes for CAWSLGRGETF.

This clone was found a few times. The chain uses TRBV21-1 and TRBJ2-5; the DNA was not compared with TRBD2, the D call given in the table. TRBV21-1 is tagged as a pseudogene. The CDR3 covers 10 residues. CDR3 protein: CASSKEPQYF. Here the CDR3 DNA reads TGTGCCAGCAGCAAAGAGCCCCAGTACTTC.

There are a few counts of this clone. The CDR3 DNA is TGCGCCAGCAGCTTGGGTGGGCCAGTCCAAGAGACCCAGTACTTC. This gives the protein CASSLGGPVQETQYF. This chain joins TRBV5-1 and TRBJ2-5, with D unclear. Germline V gene lookup returns CDR1 SGHRS and CDR2 YFSETQ. CDR3 length: 15 amino acids. Deletions cut 0 bases from V and 1 base from J, with 10 bases between.

V gene TRBV29-1 combines with J gene TRBJ1-6; D unclear. The CDR3 has 12 residues. Per the germline V gene, CDR1 is SQVTM and CDR2 is ANQGSEA. V was trimmed by 6 bases and J by 6 bases, leaving 9 bases between them. In DNA, the CDR3 is TGCAGCGTGGGAGAAGGTAATTCACCCCTCCACTTT. Its protein product is CSVGEGNSPLHF.

The rearrangement uses TRBV5-6 and TRBJ1-1; possibly TRBD1 for D (6 bases). This CDR3 region has 14 residues. The V end lost 4 bases, the J end lost 6 bases, and 16 bases lay between the germline ends. Germline CDR1 is SGHDT and CDR2 is YYEEEE. The chain's CDR3 is CASSRTDLRAEAFF. The CDR3 DNA is TGTGCCAGCAGCCGGACAGATTTAAGAGCTGAAGCTTTCTTT.

V usage is TRBV9 and J usage is TRBJ2-3, with D possibly being TRBD2 (5 bases). CDR1 and CDR2 from the germline V gene are SGDLS and YYNGEE. CDR3 length equals 13 residues. Trimming cost V 4 bases and J 3 bases, with 9 bases left between them. The CDR3 here is CASSYRGTDTQYF. CDR3 DNA: TGTGCCAGCAGCTACAGAGGGACAGATACGCAGTATTTT.

The chain uses TRBV5-1 and TRBJ2-7; 10 bases line up with TRBD1. Germline trimming cut 4 bases from V and 7 bases from J; bases unmatched to any gene: 8. From germline, CDR1 is SGHRS and CDR2 YFSETQ. This CDR3 has 14 residues. The CDR3 DNA follows: TGCGCCAGCAGCCACCGGGACAGGGGATCTGAGCAGTACTTC. This translates into CASSHRDRGSEQYF.

This rearrangement joins TRBV19 to TRBJ2-7; the D gene is possibly TRBD2 (5 bases). Looked up from germline, CDR1 is LNHDA and CDR2 is SQIVND (reference sequence). V lost 10 bases and J 0 bases, leaving 13 bases between the germline ends. The CDR3 is made up of 13 amino acids. This CDR3 reads CATRAASSYEQYF. CDR3 coding DNA: TGTGCCACCCGAGCGGCGAGCTCCTACGAGCAGTACTTC. Full variable domain (remainder filled in from reference TRBV19 and TRBJ2-7): DGGITQSPKYLFRKEGQNVTLSCEQNLNHDAMYWYRQDPGQGLRLIYYSQIVNDFQKGDIAEGYSVSREKKESFPLTVTSAQKNPTAFYLCATRAASSYEQYFGPGTRLTVT.

The rearrangement links TRBV5-6 to TRBJ1-1; TRBD1 agrees at 7 bases. V dropped 4 bases and J dropped 5; count of bases not matched to a gene: 11. Germline lookup yields CDR1 SGHDT and CDR2 YYEEEE. This CDR3 has 15 residues. CDR3 sequence reads: CASSPKGGSGTEAFF. CDR3 coding DNA: TGTGCCAGCAGCCCAAAAGGGGGCTCGGGGACTGAAGCTTTCTTT.

This clone appeared a few times. The chain recombines TRBV14 with TRBJ2-1, with no clear D. This CDR3 spans 17 amino acids. V was clipped by 2 bases and J by 3 bases, with 17 bases between them. CDR1 is SGHDN, CDR2 FVKESK, per germline. CDR3 sequence (DNA): TGTGCCAGCAGCCAACCCGGTAGAACGGCGGTCTACAATGAGCAGTTCTTC. This encodes CASSQPGRTAVYNEQFF.